This TCR beta chain was identified during a study of T cell responses to AZD1222 COVID-19 vaccine (dated by TCRdb to about 2021). Turning to the overall study: AZD1222 recipients given second doses at about 4 weeks or at about 12 weeks were pooled, since spike-specific TCR depth and breadth were not found to differ between the two schedules. TCR sequencing was performed for fewer than 250 trial participants, of whom about 200 were given two doses of AZD1222 and approximately 25 were given two doses of MenACWY control vaccine. Enrollment into the trials was organized by age into subgroups of 18-55, 56-69 and 70-plus years, and those subgroups contained roughly 140, 27 and 60 TCR-sequenced participants, respectively.

From the cysteine up to the phenylalanine, the CDR3 has a length of 15 residues. The DNA shown is the 45-base CDR3, in frame from base 1. The CDR1 and CDR2 encoded by the germline V gene (reference sequence) are SGHNT and YYREEE. Trimming removed 3 bases from V and 6 bases from J, leaving 18 bases between the germline ends. This clone was recorded once. This receptor's antigen is unknown. Base-call qualities are not available, and no considerably larger clone is one nucleotide away. Broad study findings and their caveats: Only six or seven AZD1222 recipients were SARS-CoV-2 seropositive at baseline, limiting conclusions about previously exposed vaccinees. Nearly half of unique spike-specific TCRs reportedly recognized epitopes outside regions mutated in the B.1.351 and B.1.1.7 variants. After two AZD1222 doses, spike-specific TCR breadth and depth were significantly higher than at day 0 and than in MenACWY recipients. Because no day 14 peak-response samples were available, repertoires were characterized only after the peak T cell response. CD4 TCRs associated with the vaccine covered the entire spike protein, and the dominant responses were in regions 160-218 and 743-854. The 56-69-year group was small, and its depth increase did not reach significance, likely because of low power. Participants were mostly white British and included more females than males, and it was suggested by the authors that clonal diversity may have been underestimated.

The CDR3 regions of human TCRbeta chains were subjected to immunosequencing. Per the authors' processing: Repertoire TCRs were checked for matches against a reference library of SARS-CoV-2-specific TCRs that had been generated using the MIRA antigen-specificity platform. Breadth was defined as the fraction of unique TCRs that were SARS-CoV-2-associated, and depth was defined as the fraction of total T cells that were SARS-CoV-2-associated. Using the MIRA data, each spike-specific TCR was mapped to the spike region that the TCR reacts to and placed in a CD4 or CD8 class. Log10-transformed breadth and depth values were compared by one-way ANOVA with Sidak's multiple comparisons tests. Sourced from immuneACCESS, this table was stored by TCRdb with only in-frame sequences that have V and J called. A share of the clones is absent; for the studies checked, an unresolved V gene accounts for under half, and the remainder has no known explanation. D and trimming come from the DNA, and the V and J calls and clone size come from that table. This sample comprises around 99,000 clones, 90% to 95% of them detected only once. Of the sample, about an eighth is held by the ten largest clones.

Reading the label with the study, this specimen's time point is: baseline before first vaccination. Vaccinee samples were obtained from the UK trials COV001 and COV002, which included a single-blind randomized controlled phase 2/3 trial of AZD1222 (ChAdOx1 nCoV-19) in healthy adults. Trial participant PBMC samples were collected at day 0 and day 28 after the second dose for TCRbeta chain sequencing. The receptor was derived from an adult in good health. In this chain, TRBV5-4 is recombined with TRBJ1-2, with the identity of the D gene unclear. Sequences were derived from peripheral blood, sampled on day 0 of AZD1222 vaccination. The CDR3 region has the sequence CASSSDATPSNGYTF. The nucleotides read TGTGCCAGCAGCTCGGACGCCACTCCTAGCAATGGCTACACCTTC.